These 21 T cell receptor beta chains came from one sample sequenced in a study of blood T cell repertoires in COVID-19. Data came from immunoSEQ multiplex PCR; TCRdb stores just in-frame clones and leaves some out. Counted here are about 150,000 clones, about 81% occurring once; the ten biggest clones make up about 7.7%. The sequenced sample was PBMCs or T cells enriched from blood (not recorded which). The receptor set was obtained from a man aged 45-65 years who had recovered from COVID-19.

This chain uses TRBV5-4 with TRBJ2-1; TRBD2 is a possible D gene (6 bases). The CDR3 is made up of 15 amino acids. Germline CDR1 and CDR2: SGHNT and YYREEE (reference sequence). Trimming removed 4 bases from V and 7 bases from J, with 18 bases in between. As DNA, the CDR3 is TGTGCCAGCAGCACAACTAGCATGGGTCGGAATGAGCAGTTCTTC. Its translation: CASSTTSMGRNEQFF. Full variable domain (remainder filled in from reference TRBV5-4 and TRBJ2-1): ETGVTQSPTHLIKTRGQQVTLRCSSQSGHNTVSWYQQALGQGPQFIFQYYREEENGRGNFPPRFSGLQFPNYSSELNVNALELDDSALYLCASSTTSMGRNEQFFGPGTRLTVL.

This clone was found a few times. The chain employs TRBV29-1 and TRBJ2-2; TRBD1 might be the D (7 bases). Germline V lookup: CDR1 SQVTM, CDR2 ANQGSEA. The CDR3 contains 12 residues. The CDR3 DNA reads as TGCTCAGGGGGGCGAAACACCGGGGAGCTGTTTTTT. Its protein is CSGGRNTGELFF.

CDR3 protein: CATSAGHADTQYF. The DNA for the CDR3 is TGTGCCACCTCGGCAGGGCACGCAGATACGCAGTATTTT. This sequence joins TRBV12-3 or TRBV12-4 and TRBJ2-3, with D tentatively TRBD1 (5 bases). V was shortened by 10 bases and J by 4 bases, with 15 bases between the two germline ends. The CDR3 sequence is 13 residues long.

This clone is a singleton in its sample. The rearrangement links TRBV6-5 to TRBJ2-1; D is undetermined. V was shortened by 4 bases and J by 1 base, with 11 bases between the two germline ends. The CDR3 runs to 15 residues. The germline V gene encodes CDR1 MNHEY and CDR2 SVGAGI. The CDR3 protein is CASSFSAGSYNEQFF. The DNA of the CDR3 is TGTGCCAGCAGTTTTAGTGCAGGATCCTACAATGAGCAGTTCTTC.

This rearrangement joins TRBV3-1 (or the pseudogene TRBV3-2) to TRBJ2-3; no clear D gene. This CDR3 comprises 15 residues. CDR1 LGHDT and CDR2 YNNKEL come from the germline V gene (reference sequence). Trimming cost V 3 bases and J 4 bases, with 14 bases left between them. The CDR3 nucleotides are TGTGCCAGCAGCCACGTTCGAGGTTTTTCAGATACGCAGTATTTT. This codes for CASSHVRGFSDTQYF.

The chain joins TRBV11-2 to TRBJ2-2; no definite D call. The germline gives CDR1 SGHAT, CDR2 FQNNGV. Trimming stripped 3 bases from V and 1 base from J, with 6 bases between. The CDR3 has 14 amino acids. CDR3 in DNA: TGTGCCAGCAGCTTTAACAAGAACACCGGGGAGCTGTTTTTT. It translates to CASSFNKNTGELFF. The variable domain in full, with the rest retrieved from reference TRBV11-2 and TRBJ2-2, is EAGVAQSPRYKIIEKRQSVAFWCNPISGHATLYWYQQILGQGPKLLIQFQNNGVVDDSQLPKDRFSAERLKGVDSTLKIQPAKLEDSAVYLCASSFNKNTGELFFGEGSRLTVL.

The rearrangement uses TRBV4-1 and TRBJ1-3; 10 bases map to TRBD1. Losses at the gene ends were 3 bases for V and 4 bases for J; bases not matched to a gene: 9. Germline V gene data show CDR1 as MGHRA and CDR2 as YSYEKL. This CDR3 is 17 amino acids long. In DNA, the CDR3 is TGCGCCAGCAGCCAGGGCGGGACAGGGGCGCAAGGAAACACCATATATTTT. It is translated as CASSQGGTGAQGNTIYF.

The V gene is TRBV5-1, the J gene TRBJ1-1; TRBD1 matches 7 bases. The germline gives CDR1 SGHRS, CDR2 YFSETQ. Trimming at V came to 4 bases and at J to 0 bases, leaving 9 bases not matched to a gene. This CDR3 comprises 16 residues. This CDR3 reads CASSRQGGAVNTEAFF. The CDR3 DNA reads TGCGCCAGCAGCAGACAGGGAGGTGCGGTGAACACTGAAGCTTTCTTT.

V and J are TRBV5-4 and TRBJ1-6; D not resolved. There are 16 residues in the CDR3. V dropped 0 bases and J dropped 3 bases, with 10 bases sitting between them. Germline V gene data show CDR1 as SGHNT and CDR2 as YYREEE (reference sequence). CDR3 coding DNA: TGTGCCAGCAGCTTGGTCACCGGGAACTATAATTCACCCCTCCACTTT. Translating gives CASSLVTGNYNSPLHF.

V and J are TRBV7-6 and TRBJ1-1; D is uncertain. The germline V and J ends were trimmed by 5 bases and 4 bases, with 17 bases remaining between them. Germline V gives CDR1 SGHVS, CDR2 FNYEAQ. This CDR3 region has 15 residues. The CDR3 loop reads CASSKGPGGGTEAFF. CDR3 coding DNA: TGTGCCAGCAGCAAGGGCCCCGGAGGAGGCACTGAAGCTTTCTTT.

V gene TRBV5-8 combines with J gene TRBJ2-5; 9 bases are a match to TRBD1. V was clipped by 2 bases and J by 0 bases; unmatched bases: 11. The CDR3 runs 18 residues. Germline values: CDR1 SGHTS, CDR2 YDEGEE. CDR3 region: CASSLANLQGAYQETQYF. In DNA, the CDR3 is TGTGCCAGCAGCTTAGCTAACTTACAGGGGGCTTACCAAGAGACCCAGTACTTC.

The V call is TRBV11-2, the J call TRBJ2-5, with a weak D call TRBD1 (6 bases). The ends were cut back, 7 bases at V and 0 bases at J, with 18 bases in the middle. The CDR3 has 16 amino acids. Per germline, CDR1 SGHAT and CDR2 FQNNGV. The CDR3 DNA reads TGTGCCAGCAAAATCGGACAGATACCAGACCAAGAGACCCAGTACTTC. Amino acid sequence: CASKIGQIPDQETQYF.

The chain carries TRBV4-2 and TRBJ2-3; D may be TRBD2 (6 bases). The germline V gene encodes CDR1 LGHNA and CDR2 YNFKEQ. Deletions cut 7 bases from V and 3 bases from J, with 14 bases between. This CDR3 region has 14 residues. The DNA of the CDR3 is TGTGCCAGCACCCCAGGGACTTTTACAGATACGCAGTATTTT. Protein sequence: CASTPGTFTDTQYF.

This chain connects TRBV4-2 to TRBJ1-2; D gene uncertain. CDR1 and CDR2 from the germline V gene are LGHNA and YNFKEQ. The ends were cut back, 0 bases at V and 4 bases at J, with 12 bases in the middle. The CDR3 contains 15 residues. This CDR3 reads CASSQDPKSFYGYTF. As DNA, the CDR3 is TGTGCCAGCAGCCAAGATCCTAAGTCCTTCTATGGCTACACCTTC.

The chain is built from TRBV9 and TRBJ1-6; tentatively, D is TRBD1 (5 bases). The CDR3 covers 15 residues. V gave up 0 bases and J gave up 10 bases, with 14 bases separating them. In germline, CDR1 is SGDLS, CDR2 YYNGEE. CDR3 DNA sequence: TGTGCCAGCAGCGTAGGGGAGGGGTCTTGGTCACCCCTCCACTTT. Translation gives CASSVGEGSWSPLHF.

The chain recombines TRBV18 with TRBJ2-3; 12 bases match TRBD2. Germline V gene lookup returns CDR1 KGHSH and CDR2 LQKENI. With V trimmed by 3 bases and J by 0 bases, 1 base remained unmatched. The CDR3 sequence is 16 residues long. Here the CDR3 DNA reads TGTGCCAGCTCACCTCTAGCGGGGGGGAGCACAGATACGCAGTATTTT. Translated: CASSPLAGGSTDTQYF.

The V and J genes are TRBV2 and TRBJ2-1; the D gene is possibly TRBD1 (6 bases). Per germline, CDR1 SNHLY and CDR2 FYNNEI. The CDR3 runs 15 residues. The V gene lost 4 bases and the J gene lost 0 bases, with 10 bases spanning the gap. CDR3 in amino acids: CASSAQGSSYNEQFF. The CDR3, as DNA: TGTGCCAGCAGTGCGCAGGGGAGCTCCTACAATGAGCAGTTCTTC.

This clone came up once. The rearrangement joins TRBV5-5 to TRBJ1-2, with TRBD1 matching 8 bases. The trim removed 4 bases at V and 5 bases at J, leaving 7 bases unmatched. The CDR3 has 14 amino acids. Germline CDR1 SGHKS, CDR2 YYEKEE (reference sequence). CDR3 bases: TGTGCCAGCAGCCCCGGGACAGGCTCATATGGCTACACCTTC. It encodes CASSPGTGSYGYTF. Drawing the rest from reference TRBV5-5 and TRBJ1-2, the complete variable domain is DAGVTQSPTHLIKTRGQQVTLRCSPISGHKSVSWYQQVLGQGPQFIFQYYEKEERGRGNFPDRFSARQFPNYSSELNVNALLLGDSALYLCASSPGTGSYGYTFGSGTRLTVV.

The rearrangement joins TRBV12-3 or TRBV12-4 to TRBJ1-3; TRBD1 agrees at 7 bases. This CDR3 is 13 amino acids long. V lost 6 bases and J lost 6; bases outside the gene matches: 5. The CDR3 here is CASSDRAANTIYF. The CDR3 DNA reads TGTGCCAGCAGCGACAGGGCCGCAAACACCATATATTTT.

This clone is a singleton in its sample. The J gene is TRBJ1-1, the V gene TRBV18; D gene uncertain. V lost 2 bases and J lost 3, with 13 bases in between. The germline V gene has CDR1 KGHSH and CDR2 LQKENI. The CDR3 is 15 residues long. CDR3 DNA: TGTGCCAGCTCACCAAATCCCGGGTTGGACACTGAAGCTTTCTTT. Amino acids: CASSPNPGLDTEAFF.

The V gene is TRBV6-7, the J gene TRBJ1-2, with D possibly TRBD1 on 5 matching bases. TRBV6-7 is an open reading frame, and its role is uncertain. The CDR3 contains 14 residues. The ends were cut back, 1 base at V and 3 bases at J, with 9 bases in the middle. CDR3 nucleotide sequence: TGTGCCAGCAGTTACTTCAGGGCTGACTATGGCTACACCTTC. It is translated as CASSYFRADYGYTF.